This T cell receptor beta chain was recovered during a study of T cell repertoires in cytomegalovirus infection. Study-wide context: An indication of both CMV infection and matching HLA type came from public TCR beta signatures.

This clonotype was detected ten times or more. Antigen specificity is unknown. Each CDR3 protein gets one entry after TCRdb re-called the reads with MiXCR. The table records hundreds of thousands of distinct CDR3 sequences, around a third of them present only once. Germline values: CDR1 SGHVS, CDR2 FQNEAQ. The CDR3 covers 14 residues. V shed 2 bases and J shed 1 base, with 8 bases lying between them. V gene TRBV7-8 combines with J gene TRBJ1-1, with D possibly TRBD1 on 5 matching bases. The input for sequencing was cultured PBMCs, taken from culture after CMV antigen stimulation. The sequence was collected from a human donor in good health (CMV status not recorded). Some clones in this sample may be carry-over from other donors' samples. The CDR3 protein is CASSLPGRNTEAFF. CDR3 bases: TGTGCCAGCAGCTTACCGGGGCGGAACACTGAAGCTTTCTTT.